The clone carrying this TCR beta chain was counted only a few times. Its antigen remains unidentified. Included in the TCR beta cDNA libraries were unique molecular identifiers. With roughly 1 to 11 million T cells as the source, roughly 0.5 million cDNA molecules resulted. TCRdb re-derived calls from the PCR reads in MiXCR, one entry per CDR3 protein. The sample has hundreds of thousands of distinct CDR3 sequences, roughly 38% seen once; the top ten hold roughly 12%. CDR1 and CDR2 from the germline V gene are SGHTA and FQGTGA. Trimming left V 8 bases short and J 4 bases short, with 14 bases between. CDR3 length: 13 amino acids. These data are taken from a study of post-analysis software for immune sequencing data. Notes on the study in general: In patients, TRBV5-6, TRBV5-1 and TRBV20-1 belonged to five or six TRBV segments found more frequently than in controls. Samples sharing a preparation batch grouped tightly together when assessed by F measure. Compared against controls, patients with multiple sclerosis displayed significantly lower normalized Chao1 diversity.

The receptor was derived from a girl between 10 and 17 years old with multiple sclerosis. The J gene is TRBJ2-5, the V gene TRBV7-3, with D possibly matching TRBD1 (5 bases). Sequenced input: blood. The CDR3 region is CASGPQGGETQYF. The DNA for the CDR3 is TGTGCCAGCGGACCGCAGGGTGGAGAGACCCAGTACTTC.